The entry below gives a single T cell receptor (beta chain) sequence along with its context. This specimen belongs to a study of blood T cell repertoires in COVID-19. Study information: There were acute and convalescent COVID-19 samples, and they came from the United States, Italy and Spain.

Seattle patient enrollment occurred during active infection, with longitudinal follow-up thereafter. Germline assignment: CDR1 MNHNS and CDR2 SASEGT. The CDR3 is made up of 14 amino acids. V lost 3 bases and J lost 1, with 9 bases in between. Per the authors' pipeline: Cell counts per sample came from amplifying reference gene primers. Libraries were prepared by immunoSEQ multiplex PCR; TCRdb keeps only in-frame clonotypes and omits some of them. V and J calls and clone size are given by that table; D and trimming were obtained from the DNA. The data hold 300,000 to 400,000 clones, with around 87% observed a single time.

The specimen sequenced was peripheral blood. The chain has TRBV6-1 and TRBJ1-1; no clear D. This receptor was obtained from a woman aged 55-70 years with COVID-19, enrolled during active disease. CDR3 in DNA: TGTGCCAGCAGTGACATGGCGGGGAACACTGAAGCTTTCTTT. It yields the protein CASSDMAGNTEAFF.